This T cell receptor (beta chain) was observed in a study of blood T cells in healthy people across ages. Looked up from germline, CDR1 is DFQATT and CDR2 is SNEGSKA (reference sequence). V was trimmed by 6 bases and J by 1 base, leaving 13 bases between them. This CDR3 has 13 amino acids. Points from the study as a whole: The fall in TCR beta diversity per million T cells was roughly linear with age.

Combining a sample-barcoded 5' primer with a J-beta primer mix, a second PCR ran for roughly 7 to 11 cycles. TCRdb redid the calling of the 5' RACE reads with MiXCR, one entry per CDR3 protein. The repertoire consists of roughly 2 million distinct CDR3 sequences, with 40% to 55% occurring once and the leading ten covering more than 2%. Samples each yielded at least 5 micrograms of total RNA. This clonotype was detected a few times. Its antigen is as yet unknown. The sequenced sample consisted of blood. This clonotype was sampled from a woman between 40 and 50 years old in good health. The gene calls are TRBV20-1 and TRBJ2-7; TRBD1 might be the D (5 bases). Here the CDR3 DNA reads TGCAGTGCCCCTTCGACAGCTTCCTACGAGCAGTACTTC. Translating it yields CSAPSTASYEQYF.